This T cell receptor (beta chain) was identified in a study of regulatory T cells in long-lasting Graves disease. The CDR3 runs 15 residues. Trimming cost V 5 bases and J 0 bases, with 8 bases left between them. Germline V gene sequence: CDR1 LNHNV, CDR2 YYDKDF (reference sequence). This clonotype was found many times. In building TCR beta libraries, iRepertoire HTBI primers were used together with Arm-PCR of CDR3 regions. TCRdb independently ran MiXCR on the multiplex PCR reads; one entry per CDR3 protein. The profile covers 250,000 or so distinct CDR3 sequences, with approximately 20% appearing a single time and roughly 15% taken by the ten largest. Documented time point: newly diagnosed GD, antithyroid drugs for less than 3 months. Scientists built the TCR library using RNA that was extracted from PBMCs. The same sample was also studied in work on T cells in Graves' hyperthyroidism and ophthalmopathy. That work states: The hyperthyroidism patients had all been newly diagnosed, and their disease duration was under 2 months. Their ages ranged from 18 to 65 years. In making diagnoses, clinical symptoms, serum thyroxine and TRAb, thyroid ultrasound and orbital computed tomography were all used.

The clonotype comes from a woman between 25 and 40 years old with Graves disease. This sample comprised peripheral blood mononuclear cells (PBMCs), obtained at new diagnosis, from a patient treated with antithyroid drugs. The chain combines TRBV15 with TRBJ2-6; a possible D gene is TRBD1 (5 bases). CDR3 protein: CATSEQGSGANVLTF. The CDR3 DNA reads TGTGCCACCAGCGAGCAGGGCTCTGGGGCCAACGTCCTGACTTTC.